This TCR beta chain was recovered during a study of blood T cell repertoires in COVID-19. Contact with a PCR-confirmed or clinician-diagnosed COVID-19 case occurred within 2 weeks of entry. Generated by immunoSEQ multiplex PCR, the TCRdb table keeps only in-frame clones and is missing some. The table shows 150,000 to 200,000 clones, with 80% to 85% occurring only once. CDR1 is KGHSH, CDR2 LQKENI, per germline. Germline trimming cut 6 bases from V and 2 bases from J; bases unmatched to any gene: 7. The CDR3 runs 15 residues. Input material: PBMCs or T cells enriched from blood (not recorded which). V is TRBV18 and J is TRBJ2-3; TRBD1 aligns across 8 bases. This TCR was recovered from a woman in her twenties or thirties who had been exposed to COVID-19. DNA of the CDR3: TGTGCCAGCTCCCCGCAGGGGGCCCACACAGATACGCAGTATTTT. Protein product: CASSPQGAHTDTQYF. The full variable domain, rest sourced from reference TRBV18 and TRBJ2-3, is NAGVMQNPRHLVRRRGQEARLRCSPMKGHSHVYWYRQLPEEGLKFMVYLQKENIIDESGMPKERFSAEFPKEGPSILRIQQVVRGDSAAYFCASSPQGAHTDTQYFGPGTRLTVL.